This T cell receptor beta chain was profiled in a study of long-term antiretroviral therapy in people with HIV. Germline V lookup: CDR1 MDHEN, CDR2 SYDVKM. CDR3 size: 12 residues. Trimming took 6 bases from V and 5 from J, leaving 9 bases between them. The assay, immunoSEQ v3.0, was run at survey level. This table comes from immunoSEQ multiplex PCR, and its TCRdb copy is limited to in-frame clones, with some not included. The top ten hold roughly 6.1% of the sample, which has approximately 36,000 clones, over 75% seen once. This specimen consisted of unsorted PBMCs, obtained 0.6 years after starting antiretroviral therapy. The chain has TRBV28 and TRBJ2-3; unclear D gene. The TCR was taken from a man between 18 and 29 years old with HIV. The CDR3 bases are TGTGCCAGCAGCCCAGTAGAAGATACGCAGTATTTT. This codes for CASSPVEDTQYF.